The 16 T cell receptor beta chains below all came from one sample that was sequenced in a study of shared clonotypes between healthy human individuals. Sequencing was performed with immunoSEQ multiplex PCR; in TCRdb, only in-frame clones are kept and a portion is missing. The profile shows millions of clones, roughly nine tenths of them singletons. The sample consisted of naive CD4+ T cells sorted from blood. Subset specified: CD45RA+ positively selected. Receptors were obtained from a young man in good health.

This clone has only one observation. J is TRBJ2-3 and V is TRBV7-2; 12 bases align to TRBD2. The V gene end was trimmed by 5 bases and the J gene end by 4 bases; junction bases not matched to a gene: 7. CDR1 is SGHTA and CDR2 is FQGNSA in the germline V gene. This CDR3 region has 16 residues. The CDR3 DNA reads TGTGCCAGCAGCCCCCAGACTAGCGGGGGAGCAGATACGCAGTATTTT. It translates to CASSPQTSGGADTQYF.

The V call is TRBV9, the J call TRBJ2-2; no firm D call. The CDR3 is 13 residues long. Trimming removed 0 bases at V and 5 bases at J, with 5 bases between. From germline, CDR1 is SGDLS and CDR2 YYNGEE. DNA for the CDR3: TGTGCCAGCAGCGTAGAGAAGACCGGGGAGCTGTTTTTT. As protein: CASSVEKTGELFF.

With respect to this clone: Other DNA sequences in this specimen translate into the identical CDR3. This chain joins TRBV2 and TRBJ2-7; TRBD1 might be the D (6 bases). The CDR3 runs to 11 residues. CDR1 SNHLY and CDR2 FYNNEI come from the germline V gene. The V end was cut by 5 bases, the J end by 4 bases, with 6 bases between. The CDR3 DNA follows: TGTGCCAGCAGTACAGGGTACGAGCAGTACTTC. Encoded protein: CASSTGYEQYF.

The chain combines TRBV5-4 with TRBJ2-7, with 10 bases that match TRBD1. The germline V gene encodes CDR1 SGHNT and CDR2 YYREEE (reference sequence). There are 15 residues in the CDR3. V was pared by 4 bases and J by 3 bases, with 7 bases of the junction left unmatched. CDR3 residues: CASSLTGTGVYEQYF. The CDR3 coding sequence is TGTGCCAGCAGCCTGACCGGGACAGGGGTCTACGAGCAGTACTTC.

The chain uses TRBV6-1 and TRBJ2-2; TRBD2 is a possible D gene (7 bases). Germline V gene lookup returns CDR1 MNHNS and CDR2 SASEGT. V lost 4 bases, J lost 5 bases, and 11 bases lay in between. This CDR3 has 14 residues. CDR3 amino acids: CASSAGRGTGELFF. As DNA, the CDR3 is TGTGCCAGCAGTGCGGGGAGGGGGACCGGGGAGCTGTTTTTT.

J is TRBJ2-3 and V is TRBV2, with 7 positions matching TRBD2. The CDR3 runs 15 residues. With V trimmed by 6 bases and J by 3 bases, 9 bases remained unmatched. Germline CDR1 reads SNHLY; CDR2 reads FYNNEI. The CDR3 DNA reads TGTGCCAGCAGGCGTGAGCGGGACTTTACAGATACGCAGTATTTT. Amino acid sequence: CASRRERDFTDTQYF.

The rearrangement uses TRBV27 and TRBJ2-1; D is undetermined. Germline loops: CDR1 MNHEY, CDR2 SMNVEV (reference sequence). The V and J ends lost 6 bases and 9 bases respectively, with 12 bases between them. The CDR3 length is 12 residues. CDR3 DNA: TGTGCCAGCAGACACGGAAGGATTGAGCAGTTCTTC. Translated, it gives CASRHGRIEQFF.

The J gene is TRBJ1-2, the V gene TRBV6-5; D is unresolved. The CDR3 is made up of 14 amino acids. The germline gives CDR1 MNHEY, CDR2 SVGAGI. The V end was cut by 4 bases, the J end by 1 base, with 10 bases between. CDR3 nucleotide sequence: TGTGCCAGCAGTTCCGGGTCAAATAACTATGGCTACACCTTC. It codes for CASSSGSNNYGYTF.

The V call is TRBV15, the J call TRBJ2-7; 9 positions match TRBD1. CDR3 size: 14 residues. With 2 bases clipped from V and 2 bases from J, the junction kept 1 base outside the gene matches. From germline, CDR1 is LNHNV and CDR2 YYDKDF (reference sequence). The chain's CDR3 is CATSRYRGPYEQYF. CDR3 DNA sequence: TGTGCCACCAGCAGATACAGGGGGCCCTACGAGCAGTACTTC.

V gene TRBV21-1 combines with J gene TRBJ1-6; whether TRBD1, the table's D call, matches the DNA was not checked. TRBV21-1 is labeled a pseudogene. This CDR3 is built from 16 residues. This chain's CDR3 is CASYFYGQPIYSPLHF. As DNA, the CDR3 is TGTGCCAGCTACTTTTATGGACAGCCTATATACTCACCCCTCCACTTT.

This chain uses TRBV7-2 with TRBJ1-5; tentative D call: TRBD1 (5 bases). The germline V gene encodes CDR1 SGHTA and CDR2 FQGNSA. The V gene lost 1 base and the J gene lost 4 bases, with 14 bases spanning the gap. The CDR3 runs to 16 residues. CDR3 amino acids: CASSLGGSGYNQPQHF. CDR3 DNA: TGTGCCAGCAGCTTAGGAGGATCAGGGTATAATCAGCCCCAGCATTTT.

The chain uses TRBV6-1 and TRBJ2-6, with D uncertain. Between the trimmed V and J ends, which lost 8 bases and 0 bases, there was a span of 8 bases. CDR1 and CDR2 from the germline V gene are MNHNS and SASEGT. The CDR3 has 14 amino acids. CDR3 DNA: TGTGCCAGCGCCGTAAGCTCTGGGGCCAACGTCCTGACTTTC. It specifies CASAVSSGANVLTF.

The rearrangement uses TRBV4-3 and TRBJ2-1, with 7 bases aligning to TRBD2. The CDR3 length is 16 residues. In germline, CDR1 is LGHNA, CDR2 YSLEER. The V segment lost 0 bases and the J segment 2 bases; nucleotides outside the gene matches: 4. CDR3 protein: CASSQDGLAAYNEQFF. CDR3 bases: TGCGCCAGCAGCCAAGATGGGCTAGCGGCCTACAATGAGCAGTTCTTC.

The chain is built from TRBV6-5 and TRBJ2-7; 8 bases are shared with TRBD2. The CDR3 totals 15 residues. V dropped 6 bases and J dropped 2; count of bases not matched to a gene: 9. The germline V gene encodes CDR1 MNHEY and CDR2 SVGAGI. Written as DNA, the CDR3 is TGTGCCAGCAGCGGCAATGGACTAGCCACCTACGAGCAGTACTTC. Its translation: CASSGNGLATYEQYF.

The chain recombines TRBV9 with TRBJ2-2; the match to TRBD2 covers 7 bases. This CDR3 spans 16 amino acids. The trim removed 1 base at V and 4 bases at J, leaving 7 bases unmatched. Germline V lookup: CDR1 SGDLS, CDR2 YYNGEE. In DNA form, the CDR3 reads TGTGCCAGCAGCGTACTAGCGGCCGTGGGCACCGGGGAGCTGTTTTTT. It translates to CASSVLAAVGTGELFF.

The chain recombines TRBV30 with TRBJ2-2, with 7 bases fitting TRBD1. CDR3 size: 14 residues. Germline V CDR1 and CDR2: GTSNPN, SVGIG (reference sequence). V dropped 4 bases and J dropped 5; count of bases not matched to a gene: 7. CDR3: CAWTVLQGTGELFF. CDR3 bases: TGTGCCTGGACCGTGTTACAGGGGACCGGGGAGCTGTTTTTT.